These 29 T cell receptor beta chains came from one sample sequenced in a study of metastatic and nonmetastatic thyroid tumors. Using MiXCR, TCRdb reanalyzed the PCR reads. The profile shows 35,000 to 40,000 clones, about 26% of them singletons. Each patient came to thyroid surgery without any prior treatment (of any kind). Sequenced: blood. These receptors all stem from a male donor with papillary thyroid cancer or a benign thyroid nodule (not recorded which). Some clones in this sample may be carry-over from other donors' samples.

This clone was found many times. V and J are TRBV30 and TRBJ1-2; TRBD1 matches 7 bases. The CDR3 has 13 amino acids. The J segment lost 8 bases and the V segment lost 1 base, leaving 7 bases of the junction unmatched. Germline loops: CDR1 GTSNPN, CDR2 SVGIG (reference sequence). In nucleotides, the CDR3 is TGTGCCTGGAGTGGCAACAGGGGTAGAGGCTACACCTTC. This sequence encodes CAWSGNRGRGYTF.

The chain is built from TRBV27 and TRBJ2-1; 7 nucleotides align to TRBD2. V shed 5 bases, J shed 6 bases, and the junction held 10 bases outside the gene matches. Germline values: CDR1 MNHEY, CDR2 SMNVEV (reference sequence). This CDR3 comprises 15 residues. The CDR3, as DNA: TGTGCCAGCAGTCTGACTAGCATGATTCGCAATGAGCAGTTCTTC. Its translation is CASSLTSMIRNEQFF.

The chain links TRBV12-3 or TRBV12-4 to TRBJ1-6; possible D gene TRBD1, 6 bases. The CDR3 covers 15 residues. V dropped 6 bases and J dropped 8 bases, with 17 bases sitting between them. CDR3: CASSKGTWGDSPLHF. The CDR3 bases are TGTGCCAGCAGCAAAGGGACATGGGGTGATTCACCCCTCCACTTT.

This clone was detected only a few times. The gene calls are TRBV6-1 and TRBJ2-1, with 8 bases matching TRBD2. This CDR3 is 14 amino acids long. Germline CDR1 and CDR2: MNHNS and SASEGT. V gave up 4 bases and J gave up 3 bases; unmatched junction bases: 2. The CDR3 protein is CASSVTSGYNEQFF. CDR3 coding DNA: TGTGCCAGCAGTGTAACTAGCGGCTACAATGAGCAGTTCTTC.

This clone was detected ten times or more. The chain recombines TRBV27 with TRBJ2-3; D gene unclear. Germline V CDR1 and CDR2: MNHEY, SMNVEV (reference sequence). CDR3 length: 17 residues. Deletions cut 3 bases from V and 2 bases from J, with 18 bases between. Here the CDR3 reads CASSFADGLILTDTQYF. CDR3 nucleotides: TGTGCCAGCAGTTTTGCTGACGGCTTAATCCTCACAGATACGCAGTATTTT.

This clone was counted between two and nine times. The chain links TRBV11-2 to TRBJ1-1; D unclear. The ends were cut back, 1 base at V and 1 base at J, with 10 bases in the middle. CDR3 length: 15 amino acids. Looked up from germline, CDR1 is SGHAT and CDR2 is FQNNGV. For the CDR3, the DNA is TGTGCCAGCAGCTTAGGCGGACGGTCGAACACTGAAGCTTTCTTT. It yields the protein CASSLGGRSNTEAFF. The complete variable domain, with remaining parts taken from reference TRBV11-2 and TRBJ1-1, reads EAGVAQSPRYKIIEKRQSVAFWCNPISGHATLYWYQQILGQGPKLLIQFQNNGVVDDSQLPKDRFSAERLKGVDSTLKIQPAKLEDSAVYLCASSLGGRSNTEAFFGQGTRLTVV.

The chain combines TRBV7-2 with TRBJ2-1; no clear D gene. The germline V and J ends were trimmed by 5 bases and 5 bases, with 13 bases remaining between them. This CDR3 is built from 14 residues. Germline V CDR1 and CDR2: SGHTA, FQGNSA. CDR3 sequence (DNA): TGTGCCAGCAGCCCTCTGGGCTACAACAATGAGCAGTTCTTC. This codes for CASSPLGYNNEQFF.

Only a few counts were recorded for this clone. CDR3 sequence (DNA): TGTGCCATCAGGGGGGGAGTTAATAGCTCCTACGAGCAGTACTTC. It translates to CAIRGGVNSSYEQYF. The chain has TRBV10-3 and TRBJ2-7, with D maybe TRBD2 (6 bases). Germline V CDR1 and CDR2: ENHRY, SYGVKD. The CDR3 contains 15 residues. V was cut by 6 bases and J by 0 bases, with 15 bases left in between.

This clone showed up just a few times. The rearrangement links TRBV7-3 to TRBJ1-2, with D unresolved. CDR1 is SGHTA and CDR2 is FQGTGA in the germline V gene. V dropped 2 bases and J dropped 6 bases, with 7 bases sitting between them. This CDR3 has 12 amino acids. CDR3 bases: TGTGCCAGCAGCTTAGGGTCTGATGGCTACACCTTC. Translated: CASSLGSDGYTF.

The chain carries TRBV9 and TRBJ2-4, with a weak D call TRBD1 (6 bases). The CDR3 extends over 15 amino acids. The germline gives CDR1 SGDLS, CDR2 YYNGEE. V was pared by 2 bases and J by 6 bases, with 15 bases between. The CDR3 loop is CASSVGTLGVNIQYF. The CDR3 DNA reads as TGTGCCAGCAGCGTGGGGACACTAGGGGTAAACATTCAGTACTTC.

The table lists this clone with many counts. This specimen includes other DNA sequences encoding the same CDR3. The chain couples TRBV2 to TRBJ1-6; unclear D gene. Trimming pared 2 bases from V and 7 bases from J, leaving 12 bases between. The length of the CDR3 is 15 residues. In germline, CDR1 is SNHLY, CDR2 FYNNEI. In nucleotides, the CDR3 is TGTGCCAGCAGTGAACATTTATTAAGCAATTCACCCCTCCACTTT. This encodes CASSEHLLSNSPLHF.

The rearrangement joins TRBV28 to TRBJ1-1; TRBD1 might be the D (5 bases). The CDR3 is made up of 14 amino acids. The V end lost 5 bases, the J end lost 1 base, and 11 bases lay between the germline ends. The germline gives CDR1 MDHEN, CDR2 SYDVKM. The CDR3 nucleotides read TGTGCCAGCAGTCTACACAGGCCGAACACTGAAGCTTTCTTT. Its protein is CASSLHRPNTEAFF.

This chain joins TRBV4-1 and TRBJ2-1, with no clear D. V was cut by 4 bases and J by 1 base, with 17 bases left in between. Germline V gene data show CDR1 as MGHRA and CDR2 as YSYEKL. The CDR3 runs 17 residues. The DNA for the CDR3 is TGCGCCAGCAGCCCATCGGAAACCCGAGGATCCTACAATGAGCAGTTCTTC. Amino acid sequence: CASSPSETRGSYNEQFF.

This clone was detected many times. This chain joins TRBV12-3 or TRBV12-4 and TRBJ1-4; 7 nucleotides agree with TRBD1. After removal of 5 bases from V and 8 bases from J, the junction contained 8 bases not matched to a gene. This CDR3 spans 14 amino acids. CDR3 nucleotides: TGTGCCAGCAGTACCCGACAGGGAGAAGAAAAACTGTTTTTT. It encodes CASSTRQGEEKLFF.

This clone was seen only a few times. The chain is built from TRBV6-1 and TRBJ1-2; unclear D gene. Trimming removed 5 bases at V and 8 bases at J, with 6 bases between. Germline CDR1 and CDR2: MNHNS and SASEGT. This CDR3 is built from 10 residues. The CDR3 is CASSFSGYTF. The CDR3, as DNA: TGTGCCAGCAGTTTTAGCGGCTACACCTTC.

This clone occurred many times. This chain joins TRBV6-1 and TRBJ2-7; D is uncertain. The CDR3 has 14 residues. Trimming stripped 10 bases from V and 5 bases from J, with 21 bases between. Germline-derived CDR1 and CDR2 are MNHNS and SASEGT. The CDR3 nucleotides read TGTGCCACAAGGAGCATCTCCACTTTCGACGAGCAGTACTTC. It codes for CATRSISTFDEQYF.

The V call is TRBV20-1, the J call TRBJ1-5; D remains unclear. This CDR3 spans 16 amino acids. V was cut by 2 bases and J by 0 bases, with 14 bases left in between. In germline, CDR1 is DFQATT, CDR2 SNEGSKA (reference sequence). The CDR3 here is CSARPWEEYSNQPQHF. CDR3 DNA: TGCAGTGCTAGACCCTGGGAAGAATATAGCAATCAGCCCCAGCATTTT.

This clone was observed a few times. The chain carries TRBV11-2 and TRBJ1-2; the match to TRBD1 covers 8 bases. This CDR3 is 14 amino acids long. Trimming removed 5 bases from V and 4 bases from J; junction bases left unmatched: 6. Germline V CDR1 and CDR2: SGHAT, FQNNGV. The CDR3 spells CASSRDRQVYGYTF. DNA for the CDR3: TGTGCCAGCAGCCGGGACAGGCAGGTCTATGGCTACACCTTC.

The chain carries TRBV11-3 and TRBJ2-2, with 7 bases identical to TRBD1. CDR1 SGHNT and CDR2 YENEEA come from the germline V gene. V was clipped by 2 bases and J by 6 bases; unmatched bases: 6. The CDR3 extends over 15 amino acids. In DNA, the CDR3 is TGTGCCAGCAGCTTATTACAGGGGATGCCCGGGGAGCTGTTTTTT. Protein: CASSLLQGMPGELFF.

This clone has a handful of counts. The rearrangement uses TRBV28 and TRBJ2-1, with TRBD2 as a possible D gene (5 bases). Between the trimmed V and J ends, which lost 7 bases and 5 bases, there was a span of 12 bases. The length of the CDR3 is 13 residues. Germline CDR1 and CDR2: MDHEN and SYDVKM. The CDR3 sequence: CASNEGFNNEQFF. CDR3 nucleotides: TGTGCCAGCAACGAGGGTTTCAACAATGAGCAGTTCTTC.

This chain joins TRBV6-1 and TRBJ1-1; D not certain. V was cut by 6 bases and J by 7 bases, with 12 bases left in between. The CDR3 loop spans 12 amino acids. CDR1 is MNHNS, CDR2 SASEGT, per germline. The CDR3 DNA reads as TGTGCCAGCAGCCTCCCCCAGTTTGAAGCTTTCTTT. Amino acids: CASSLPQFEAFF.

By share, this clone ranks as medium-sized (0.01 to 0.1%). The chain recombines TRBV6-1 with TRBJ2-1; D unclear. V lost 3 bases and J lost 4, with 22 bases in between. Germline V lookup: CDR1 MNHNS, CDR2 SASEGT. The CDR3 loop spans 18 amino acids. CDR3 DNA sequence: TGTGCCAGCAGTGATCCCAGACCGGAAAACAATAGATACAATGAGCAGTTCTTC. This encodes CASSDPRPENNRYNEQFF.

The sample holds a few counts of this clone. The V gene is TRBV4-2, the J gene TRBJ2-2; D remains unclear. This CDR3 comprises 14 residues. V was cut by 3 bases and J by 7 bases, with 12 bases left in between. Germline assignment: CDR1 LGHNA and CDR2 YNFKEQ. DNA of the CDR3: TGTGCCAGCAGCCAGGCCGCAGTGGACGGGGAGCTGTTTTTT. Encoded protein: CASSQAAVDGELFF.

The rearrangement joins TRBV3-1 to TRBJ2-3; D uncertain. Trimming left V 4 bases short and J 4 bases short, with 9 bases between. The CDR3 runs 13 residues. From germline, CDR1 is LGHDT and CDR2 YNNKEL (reference sequence). CDR3 protein: CASSRSSPDTQYF. In DNA form, the CDR3 reads TGTGCCAGCAGCCGGTCTTCCCCAGATACGCAGTATTTT.

V gene TRBV5-1 combines with J gene TRBJ2-7; the D call may be TRBD1 or TRBD2 (5 bases each). The V gene lost 0 bases and the J gene lost 3 bases, with 10 bases spanning the gap. Per germline, CDR1 SGHRS and CDR2 YFSETQ. This CDR3 has 14 amino acids. Here the CDR3 reads CASSLEGRIYEQYF. The CDR3 region has the DNA TGCGCCAGCAGCTTGGAGGGACGTATCTACGAGCAGTACTTC.

CDR3 nucleotide sequence: TGTGCCAGCAGTCGGGGGGAAGCGGCAACTAATGAAAAACTGTTTTTT. Its protein product is CASSRGEAATNEKLFF. The chain joins TRBV7-2 to TRBJ1-4; D is possibly TRBD1 (5 bases). Trimming left V 6 bases short and J 0 bases short, with 14 bases between. CDR1 and CDR2 from the germline V gene are SGHTA and FQGNSA. CDR3 length equals 16 residues.

This clone came up once. This chain joins TRBV20-1 and TRBJ1-2, with D possibly matching TRBD1 (5 bases). Trimming pared 5 bases from V and 4 bases from J, leaving 11 bases between. Germline-derived CDR1 and CDR2 are DFQATT and SNEGSKA (reference sequence). The CDR3 runs to 12 residues. DNA for the CDR3: TGCAGTGCTGAGACAGAGACCTATGGCTACACCTTC. This translates into CSAETETYGYTF.

This rearrangement joins TRBV6-2 or TRBV6-3 to TRBJ2-7; tentative D call: TRBD1 (5 bases). V lost 6 bases to trimming and J lost 6 bases, with 18 bases between them. The CDR3 has 14 amino acids. Germline V gene data show CDR1 as MNHEY and CDR2 as SVGEGT. The CDR3 loop is CASSAVTAVAEQYF. CDR3 bases: TGTGCCAGCAGCGCCGTGACAGCCGTGGCCGAGCAGTACTTC.

By sample share, this clone is medium-sized. V usage is TRBV20-1 and J usage is TRBJ1-3; 8 bases match TRBD1. This CDR3 comprises 14 residues. Germline V gene data show CDR1 as DFQATT and CDR2 as SNEGSKA (reference sequence). The junction had 2 bases not matched to a gene; V was cut back by 0 bases and J by 4 bases. The chain's CDR3 is CSARDRTGGNTIYF. The CDR3 region has the DNA TGCAGTGCTAGAGACCGGACAGGGGGAAACACCATATATTTT.